One sample yielded the 30 T cell receptor beta chains listed below, sequenced in a study of T cells after yellow fever vaccination. Using its own MiXCR run on the 5' RACE reads, TCRdb lists one record per CDR3 protein. The sample has about 580,000 distinct CDR3 sequences, around a sixth seen once. The source was PBMCs, collected 5 days after the first yellow fever vaccination. These receptors were obtained from a man in his late teens or twenties who received the YFV17D yellow fever vaccine.

This clonotype was seen at least ten times. For the CDR3, the DNA is TGTGCCAGCAGTTACTCGCGGCCAGAGTCACCCCTCCACTTT. This sequence encodes CASSYSRPESPLHF. This chain joins TRBV6-5 and TRBJ1-6; D ambiguous. The germline CDR1 and CDR2 sequences are MNHEY and SVGAGI. The CDR3 sequence is 14 residues long. V lost 0 bases and J 10 bases, leaving 10 bases between the germline ends.

This clonotype was seen only a few times. The chain recombines TRBV7-2 with TRBJ2-5; 7 bases agree with TRBD1. The trim removed 5 bases at V and 4 bases at J, leaving 7 bases unmatched. This CDR3 is 14 amino acids long. The V gene's germline CDR1 is SGHTA and CDR2 FQGNSA. CDR3 amino acids: CASSPRGRGETQYF. The CDR3 DNA is TGTGCCAGCAGCCCGAGGGGGCGAGGAGAGACCCAGTACTTC.

This rearrangement joins TRBV5-4 to TRBJ2-7; D unclear. This CDR3 comprises 17 residues. Trimming shortened V by 0 bases and J by 2 bases, and 18 bases separated the two germline ends. The germline V gene has CDR1 SGHNT and CDR2 YYREEE (reference sequence). The CDR3 is CASSLAAGSGDPYEQYV. CDR3 DNA sequence: TGTGCCAGCAGCTTGGCCGCAGGTTCAGGCGATCCCTACGAGCAGTACGTC.

This chain links TRBV7-9 with TRBJ1-5; D unresolved. CDR1 is SEHNR and CDR2 is FQNEAQ in the germline V gene (reference sequence). The CDR3 has 13 residues. The V gene lost 5 bases and the J gene lost 5 bases, with 10 bases spanning the gap. The CDR3 loop reads CASSPTADQPQHF. The CDR3 DNA reads as TGTGCCAGCAGCCCAACCGCGGATCAGCCCCAGCATTTT. The variable domain in full, completed from reference TRBV7-9 and TRBJ1-5, reads DTGVSQNPRHKITKRGQNVTFRCDPISEHNRLYWYRQTLGQGPEFLTYFQNEAQLEKSRLLSDRFSAERPKGSFSTLEIQRTEQGDSAMYLCASSPTADQPQHFGDGTRLSIL.

The chain employs TRBV6-1 and TRBJ1-5; D gene unclear. Germline-derived CDR1 and CDR2 are MNHNS and SASEGT. Trimming removed 0 bases at V and 3 bases at J, with 12 bases between. CDR3 size: 16 residues. Here the CDR3 DNA reads TGTGCCAGCAGTGAAGCGCCCCTCCCTTCCAATCAGCCCCAGCATTTT. It specifies CASSEAPLPSNQPQHF.

As for this clonotype: The junction departs from the called germline gene at one end, perhaps through a read error. This sequence joins TRBV7-9 and TRBJ1-5, with a possible D match to TRBD1 (5 bases). The germline V gene encodes CDR1 SEHNR and CDR2 FQNEAQ (reference sequence). This CDR3 contains 14 residues. The CDR3 DNA sequence: TGTGCCAGCAGCCCGACAGCGAGCAATCAGGCCCAGCATTTT. It encodes CASSPTASNQAQHF.

This clonotype was counted only a few times. The junction shows a germline mismatch at one end, possibly a read error. The chain carries TRBV9 and TRBJ2-1; 11 bases agree with TRBD2. Germline V gene sequence: CDR1 SGDLS, CDR2 YYNGEE. The CDR3 has 13 amino acids. As DNA, the CDR3 is TGTGCCAGTAGCGGGGGGGCCGCCAATGAGCAGTTCTTC. This codes for CASSGGAANEQFF.

The chain combines TRBV5-1 with TRBJ1-1; D call uncertain. V was shortened by 4 bases and J by 11 bases, with 21 bases between the two germline ends. Germline values: CDR1 SGHRS, CDR2 YFSETQ. This CDR3 contains 14 residues. The CDR3 region is CASSATGNHHGAFF. CDR3 sequence (DNA): TGCGCCAGCAGCGCCACCGGGAACCACCACGGGGCTTTCTTT.

This clonotype showed up just a few times. The chain has TRBV5-1 and TRBJ2-1; perhaps D is TRBD1 or TRBD2 (6 bases each). The CDR3 contains 15 residues. Trimming cost V 3 bases and J 1 base, with 11 bases left between them. Germline CDR1 reads SGHRS; CDR2 reads YFSETQ. As DNA, the CDR3 is TGCGCCAGCAGCTGGGAGGACAGTTCCTACAATGAGCAGTTCTTC. Translated: CASSWEDSSYNEQFF.

The chain couples TRBV20-1 to TRBJ1-2, with 11 bases matching TRBD1. CDR1 DFQATT and CDR2 SNEGSKA come from the germline V gene (reference sequence). The CDR3 totals 13 residues. J gave up 8 bases and V 6 bases, and 8 bases lay outside the gene matches. The CDR3 spells CSARTGGRGGYTF. CDR3 nucleotide sequence: TGCAGTGCCAGGACAGGGGGCCGAGGGGGCTACACCTTC.

To note about this clonotype: One junction end does not reproduce the germline sequence, and a read error may be involved. This rearrangement joins TRBV29-1 to TRBJ2-5, with D possibly being TRBD1 (7 bases). The CDR3 is 12 amino acids. Germline CDR1 is SQVTM and CDR2 is ANQGSEA. The CDR3 nucleotides are TGCAGCGTTGAATGGGGGGACCGGACAGGCCTTTTC. The encoded protein is CSVEWGDRTGLF.

The rearrangement links TRBV4-1 to TRBJ2-2, with D perhaps matching TRBD1 (6 bases). The CDR3 has 15 residues. Trimming took off 4 bases at V and 5 bases at J, with 14 bases between the two ends. Per the germline V gene, CDR1 is MGHRA and CDR2 is YSYEKL. The CDR3 region has the DNA TGCGCCAGCAGCCCCGGGACACCCCGGACCGGGGAGCTGTTTTTT. This translates into CASSPGTPRTGELFF.

J is TRBJ2-3 and V is TRBV6-5; no definite D call. The V gene's germline CDR1 is MNHEY and CDR2 SVGAGI. Trimming shortened V by 4 bases and J by 3 bases, and 8 bases separated the two germline ends. The CDR3 runs 13 residues. The CDR3 is CASSFDLTDTQYF. CDR3 DNA sequence: TGTGCCAGCAGTTTCGACCTAACAGATACGCAGTATTTT.

The chain joins TRBV20-1 to TRBJ1-1, with D possibly TRBD1 on 6 matching bases. The germline V and J ends were trimmed by 5 bases and 4 bases, with 11 bases remaining between them. The CDR3 is 12 amino acids. In germline, CDR1 is DFQATT, CDR2 SNEGSKA (reference sequence). The CDR3 sequence is CSARTALTEAFF. Here the CDR3 DNA reads TGCAGTGCTCGGACAGCTCTCACTGAAGCTTTCTTT.

This chain joins TRBV3-1 and TRBJ2-5, with a weak D call TRBD1 (6 bases). Germline V gives CDR1 LGHDT, CDR2 YNNKEL (reference sequence). Trimming left V 0 bases short and J 9 bases short, with 14 bases between. The CDR3 loop spans 14 amino acids. The CDR3 DNA follows: TGTGCCAGCAGCCAAGACACGAATAAGGGGGCCCAGTACTTC. The encoded protein is CASSQDTNKGAQYF.

This chain uses TRBV6-2 or TRBV6-3 with TRBJ2-7; 7 nucleotides match TRBD1. The CDR3 is 13 residues long. With 5 bases clipped from V and 4 bases from J, the junction kept 5 bases outside the gene matches. From germline, CDR1 is MNHEY and CDR2 SVGEGT. The CDR3 sequence: CASSAQTGYEQYV. DNA of the CDR3: TGTGCCAGCAGTGCCCAGACAGGGTACGAGCAGTACGTC.

The table lists this clonotype with a few counts. The rearrangement uses TRBV27 and TRBJ2-1, with D possibly being TRBD2 (6 bases). V shed 8 bases and J shed 10 bases, with 24 bases lying between them. CDR3 length: 15 residues. CDR1 MNHEY and CDR2 SMNVEV come from the germline V gene (reference sequence). The CDR3: CASCTRVRGRREQFF. CDR3 DNA: TGTGCCAGCTGTACCCGCGTACGGGGGAGGAGGGAGCAGTTCTTC.

The genes are TRBV12-3 or TRBV12-4 and TRBJ1-5; D perhaps matches TRBD1 (6 bases). The CDR3 covers 15 residues. Deletions cut 5 bases from V and 1 base from J, with 12 bases between. CDR3 amino acids: CASSTGSRSNQPQHF. The CDR3, as DNA: TGTGCCAGCAGTACAGGGAGTAGGAGCAATCAGCCCCAGCATTTT.

V gene TRBV6-6 combines with J gene TRBJ2-7; D may be TRBD1 (6 bases). The CDR3 is made up of 12 amino acids. V lost 7 bases and J 5 bases, leaving 12 bases between the germline ends. Germline CDR1 and CDR2: MNHNY and SVGAGI (reference sequence). The DNA of the CDR3 is TGTGCCAGCATCGGTTCAGGGGACGAGCAGTACGTC. Translation gives CASIGSGDEQYV.

The chain uses TRBV20-1 and TRBJ1-4; no reliable D call. V lost 3 bases and J lost 2, with 7 bases in between. This CDR3 has 13 amino acids. Per germline, CDR1 DFQATT and CDR2 SNEGSKA (reference sequence). The CDR3 DNA follows: TGCAGTGCTAGTATAGGGACTAATGAAAAACTGTTTTTT. This encodes CSASIGTNEKLFF.

The V gene is TRBV11-2, the J gene TRBJ2-2; D unclear. The CDR3 is 15 residues long. The germline CDR1 and CDR2 sequences are SGHAT and FQNNGV. V lost 7 bases and J 4 bases, leaving 16 bases between the germline ends. CDR3 DNA: TGTGCCAGCACCTCCGGCCTTTACTTCACCGGGGAGCTGTTTTTT. This gives the protein CASTSGLYFTGELFF.

CDR3 nucleotide sequence: TGCGCCAGCAGCACAGGACGGAACAATGAGCAGTTCTTC. Translation gives CASSTGRNNEQFF. This sequence joins TRBV5-1 and TRBJ2-1; a weak D match, TRBD1 (5 bases). CDR1 and CDR2 (germline): SGHRS, YFSETQ. Between the trimmed V and J ends, which lost 4 bases and 5 bases, there was a span of 10 bases. CDR3 size: 13 residues.

The chain recombines TRBV18 with TRBJ2-7; TRBD1 or TRBD2 may be the D gene (5 bases each). Germline-derived CDR1 and CDR2 are KGHSH and LQKENI. The CDR3 extends over 13 amino acids. The V gene lost 2 bases and the J gene lost 3 bases, with 8 bases spanning the gap. The CDR3 region has the DNA TGTGCCAGCTCACCAGGGGGAGACTACGAGCAGTACGTC. Translating gives CASSPGGDYEQYV.

The V and J genes are TRBV6-2 or TRBV6-3 and TRBJ2-7; 9 nucleotides agree with TRBD2. Germline trimming cut 4 bases from V and 6 bases from J; bases unmatched to any gene: 7. Germline CDR1 reads MNHEY; CDR2 reads SVGEGT. This CDR3 spans 14 amino acids. The CDR3: CASSFLLAGSEQYV. The CDR3 DNA sequence: TGTGCCAGCAGTTTCCTACTAGCGGGCTCCGAGCAGTACGTC.

The chain recombines TRBV11-2 with TRBJ1-1; D is possibly TRBD1 (5 bases). Deletions cut 5 bases from V and 5 bases from J, with 12 bases between. The CDR3 is 13 amino acids. Germline lookup yields CDR1 SGHAT and CDR2 FQNNGV. As DNA, the CDR3 is TGTGCCAGCAGCGCAGGGTTGGTGACTGAAGCTTTCTTT. Amino acid sequence: CASSAGLVTEAFF. Complete variable domain (other parts from reference TRBV11-2 and TRBJ1-1): EAGVAQSPRYKIIEKRQSVAFWCNPISGHATLYWYQQILGQGPKLLIQFQNNGVVDDSQLPKDRFSAERLKGVDSTLKIQPAKLEDSAVYLCASSAGLVTEAFFGQGTRLTVV.

This clonotype was recorded a few times. CDR3 in amino acids: CASSFFGGSYEQYV. The CDR3 DNA is TGTGCCAGCAGCTTTTTCGGGGGTTCCTACGAGCAGTACGTC. This sequence joins TRBV11-2 and TRBJ2-7; maybe TRBD2 (6 bases). Trimming left V 3 bases short and J 1 base short, with 10 bases between. The CDR3 totals 14 residues. Looked up from germline, CDR1 is SGHAT and CDR2 is FQNNGV.

The count of this clonotype is one. This chain uses TRBV7-2 with TRBJ2-4; D uncertain. CDR3 length equals 13 residues. V lost 7 bases and J lost 6, with 13 bases in between. Germline CDR1 reads SGHTA; CDR2 reads FQGNSA. The CDR3 loop reads CASTSVNLNIQYF. The CDR3 DNA is TGTGCCAGCACTTCCGTTAACTTAAACATTCAGTACTTC.

This clonotype was seen only a few times. V and J are TRBV18 and TRBJ1-1; tentatively, D is TRBD1 (5 bases). Germline CDR1 and CDR2: KGHSH and LQKENI. The CDR3 length is 16 residues. V was trimmed by 2 bases and J by 6 bases, leaving 19 bases between them. CDR3 in amino acids: CASSPGAKMGGAEAFF. The CDR3 DNA reads as TGTGCCAGCTCACCAGGGGCGAAAATGGGGGGTGCTGAAGCTTTCTTT.

This clonotype was picked up a small number of times. The chain joins TRBV19 to TRBJ2-2, with a possible D match to TRBD2 (6 bases). V lost 6 bases and J lost 2, with 13 bases in between. This CDR3 contains 15 residues. The germline CDR1 and CDR2 sequences are LNHDA and SQIVND (reference sequence). CDR3 coding DNA: TGTGCCAGTAGGGGGGGAGCCGGTAACACCGGGGAGCTGTTTTTT. Its translation is CASRGGAGNTGELFF.

J is TRBJ1-5 and V is TRBV13; D call uncertain. The CDR3 contains 13 residues. The germline gives CDR1 PRHDT, CDR2 FYEKMQ (reference sequence). V lost 5 bases to trimming and J lost 9 bases, with 14 bases between them. The CDR3 DNA is TGTGCCAGCAGCCAACGGGTAGCGGGGCCCCAGCATTTT. Encoded protein: CASSQRVAGPQHF.